One and the same sample provided the 19 T cell receptor beta chains below, sequenced in a study of CD8 T cells in ankylosing spondylitis. TCRdb redid the calling of the 5' RACE reads with MiXCR, one entry per CDR3 protein. The sample includes roughly 250,000 distinct CDR3 sequences, 8% to 9.5% of them seen just once. The sequencing input was blood, either unsorted or a sorted T cell fraction (not recorded which). Receptors were obtained from a male donor with ankylosing spondylitis or in good health (not recorded which).

This clonotype was detected many times. This chain links TRBV12-3 or TRBV12-4 with TRBJ2-5; D is undetermined. The CDR3 contains 11 residues. V was cut by 6 bases and J by 1 base, with 3 bases left in between. The CDR3 coding sequence is TGTGCCAGCAGGGTCCAAGAGACCCAGTACTTC. This translates into CASRVQETQYF.

In its sample, this clonotype was seen many times. The CDR3 nucleotides read TGTGCCAGCAGCGACTTAGGGAGAGATACGCAGTATTTT. Protein product: CASSDLGRDTQYF. The V gene is TRBV7-3, the J gene TRBJ2-3; tentative D call: TRBD2 (5 bases). This CDR3 has 13 amino acids. V was pared by 5 bases and J by 5 bases, with 11 bases between. In germline, CDR1 is SGHTA, CDR2 FQGTGA.

This clonotype was seen ten or more times. J is TRBJ2-2 and V is TRBV5-6; 9 bases match TRBD2. V shed 3 bases, J shed 7 bases, and the junction held 7 bases outside the gene matches. This CDR3 region has 15 residues. Germline V gene lookup returns CDR1 SGHDT and CDR2 YYEEEE. CDR3 DNA: TGTGCCAGCAGCTCAGGACTAGCGCGCGTCGGGGAGCTGTTTTTT. It encodes CASSSGLARVGELFF. Combining the CDR3 with reference TRBV5-6 and TRBJ2-2 gives the whole variable domain DAGVTQSPTHLIKTRGQQVTLRCSPKSGHDTVSWYQQALGQGPQFIFQYYEEEERQRGNFPDRFSGHQFPNYSSELNVNALLLGDSALYLCASSSGLARVGELFFGEGSRLTVL.

The chain carries TRBV7-9 and TRBJ2-5; D is unresolved. This CDR3 is 11 amino acids long. CDR1 and CDR2 from the germline V gene are SEHNR and FQNEAQ (reference sequence). Trimming removed 5 bases at V and 5 bases at J, with 6 bases between. The chain's CDR3 is CASSAKETQYF. CDR3 in DNA: TGTGCCAGCAGCGCCAAGGAGACCCAGTACTTC.

The table lists this clonotype with many counts. The chain combines TRBV7-2 with TRBJ2-3; 10 bases are a match to TRBD2. V trimming: 5 bases; J trimming: 1 base; junction bases outside the gene matches: 6. The germline V gene has CDR1 SGHTA and CDR2 FQGNSA. The CDR3 has 16 residues. The CDR3 DNA follows: TGTGCCAGCAGCAAATTCAGCGGGAGGGGCACAGATACGCAGTATTTT. Translation gives CASSKFSGRGTDTQYF. Variable domain in full (rest from reference TRBV7-2 and TRBJ2-3): GAGVSQSPSNKVTEKGKDVELRCDPISGHTALYWYRQSLGQGLEFLIYFQGNSAPDKSGLPSDRFSAERTGGSVSTLTIQRTQQEDSAVYLCASSKFSGRGTDTQYFGPGTRLTVL.

This clonotype was observed many times. The chain combines TRBV20-1 with TRBJ1-1; 8 bases align to TRBD1. In germline, CDR1 is DFQATT, CDR2 SNEGSKA (reference sequence). CDR3 length: 15 residues. J was trimmed by 3 bases and V by 4 bases; bases with no gene match: 10. CDR3 region: CSANRGRFEDTEAFF. For the CDR3, the DNA is TGCAGTGCTAACAGGGGGAGGTTTGAGGACACTGAAGCTTTCTTT.

This clonotype came up a few times. Germline is not matched at one junction end, which may reflect a read error. The chain joins TRBV7-7 to TRBJ1-2; D is ambiguous. The germline gives CDR1 SSHAT, CDR2 FNYEAQ (reference sequence). The CDR3 has 17 residues. The CDR3 spells CASSLAYAGGSNYGYTF. In DNA, the CDR3 is TGTGCTAGCAGCTTAGCGTACGCCGGAGGATCTAACTATGGCTACACCTTC.

This clonotype was seen at least ten times. The rearrangement links TRBV12-3 or TRBV12-4 to TRBJ2-7; 10 nucleotides line up with TRBD1. The CDR3 has 13 residues. After removal of 6 bases from V and 5 bases from J, the junction contained 4 bases not matched to a gene. The CDR3 here is CASSGTGAHEQYF. CDR3 nucleotides: TGTGCCAGCAGCGGGACAGGGGCCCACGAGCAGTACTTC.

The CDR3 sequence is CASSRKGDLPTDTQYF. DNA for the CDR3: TGTGCCAGCAGCCGCAAAGGAGACCTACCCACAGATACGCAGTATTTT. This chain joins TRBV5-5 and TRBJ2-3; no firm D call. The CDR3 runs 16 residues. Germline assignment: CDR1 SGHKS and CDR2 YYEKEE (reference sequence). V was trimmed by 4 bases and J by 2 bases, leaving 17 bases between them.

A few counts support this clonotype. This rearrangement joins TRBV5-1 to TRBJ2-7, with unresolved D. Germline V lookup: CDR1 SGHRS, CDR2 YFSETQ. CDR3 length: 14 amino acids. V was clipped by 4 bases and J by 3 bases, with 14 bases between them. The CDR3 DNA is TGCGCCAGCAGCACTCGACCCCCTAGCTACGAGCAGTACTTC. Translation: CASSTRPPSYEQYF.

The genes are TRBV27 and TRBJ2-2; TRBD1 matches at 8 bases. J was trimmed by 3 bases and V by 6 bases; bases with no gene match: 6. Germline V gene data show CDR1 as MNHEY and CDR2 as SMNVEV (reference sequence). The CDR3 is made up of 15 amino acids. CDR3 bases: TGTGCCAGCAGCCCGGGACAGGTGTACACCGGGGAGCTGTTTTTT. It is translated as CASSPGQVYTGELFF.

This clonotype occurred many times. The rearrangement links TRBV5-6 to TRBJ2-5; perhaps TRBD1 as D (5 bases). This CDR3 comprises 17 residues. Trimming left V 1 base short and J 0 bases short, with 16 bases between. Germline assignment: CDR1 SGHDT and CDR2 YYEEEE. CDR3 protein: CASSLMGRQLYQETQYF. The CDR3 DNA follows: TGTGCCAGCAGCTTGATGGGGCGACAGTTGTACCAAGAGACCCAGTACTTC.

This clonotype was found many times. CDR3 nucleotides: TGCGCCAGCAGTCAAATAGACTACACAGATACGCAGTATTTT. Amino acids: CASSQIDYTDTQYF. The chain combines TRBV5-1 with TRBJ2-3, with D possibly TRBD2 on 5 matching bases. The V gene lost 5 bases and the J gene lost 2 bases, with 12 bases spanning the gap. This CDR3 spans 14 amino acids. Germline V gene sequence: CDR1 SGHRS, CDR2 YFSETQ.

This chain connects TRBV5-1 to TRBJ2-3; D not resolved. CDR1 is SGHRS, CDR2 YFSETQ, per germline. Trimming stripped 4 bases from V and 0 bases from J, with 15 bases between. The CDR3 spans 16 residues. CDR3 in amino acids: CASSMGRASSTDTQYF. The DNA for the CDR3 is TGCGCCAGCAGCATGGGCCGCGCCTCAAGCACAGATACGCAGTATTTT.

This clonotype has a handful of counts. V usage is TRBV4-2 and J usage is TRBJ1-6; unclear D gene. Germline CDR1 and CDR2: LGHNA and YNFKEQ. Trimming took off 3 bases at V and 8 bases at J, with 14 bases between the two ends. CDR3 length: 15 residues. As DNA, the CDR3 is TGTGCCAGCAGCCAGGAGACGGTGAGGGATTCACCCCTCCACTTT. It is translated as CASSQETVRDSPLHF.

In this sample, this clonotype turned up a few times. The CDR3 spells CASSPPDSATNEKLFF. In DNA, the CDR3 is TGTGCCAGCAGCCCTCCGGACAGCGCAACTAATGAAAAACTGTTTTTT. This chain links TRBV12-3 or TRBV12-4 with TRBJ1-4, with a tentative D call TRBD1 (6 bases). Deletions cut 6 bases from V and 0 bases from J, with 14 bases between. This CDR3 spans 16 amino acids.

The table lists this clonotype with many counts. The chain links TRBV6-1 to TRBJ2-7; 8 bases fit TRBD2. After removal of 6 bases from V and 0 bases from J, the junction contained 7 bases not matched to a gene. The CDR3 is made up of 15 amino acids. Per germline, CDR1 MNHNS and CDR2 SASEGT. The CDR3 is CASSTGGRFSYEQYF. In DNA form, the CDR3 reads TGTGCCAGCAGCACGGGGGGGCGTTTCTCCTACGAGCAGTACTTC.

Ten or more counts support this clonotype. This chain connects TRBV12-3 or TRBV12-4 to TRBJ1-2; 7 positions agree with TRBD1. The CDR3 covers 15 residues. V lost 3 bases, J lost 6 bases, and 10 bases stayed unmatched. The CDR3 DNA reads as TGTGCCAGCAGTTTTCGGGTGACAGGGTTGGATGGCTACACCTTC. It is translated as CASSFRVTGLDGYTF.

The V gene is TRBV20-1, the J gene TRBJ1-2, with D possibly being TRBD1 (5 bases). The CDR3 consists of 13 residues. Trimming cost V 2 bases and J 2 bases, with 9 bases left between them. CDR1 and CDR2 from the germline V gene are DFQATT and SNEGSKA (reference sequence). CDR3 nucleotide sequence: TGCAGTGCTAGATCCCCAGGGAACTATGGCTACACCTTC. Translating it yields CSARSPGNYGYTF.